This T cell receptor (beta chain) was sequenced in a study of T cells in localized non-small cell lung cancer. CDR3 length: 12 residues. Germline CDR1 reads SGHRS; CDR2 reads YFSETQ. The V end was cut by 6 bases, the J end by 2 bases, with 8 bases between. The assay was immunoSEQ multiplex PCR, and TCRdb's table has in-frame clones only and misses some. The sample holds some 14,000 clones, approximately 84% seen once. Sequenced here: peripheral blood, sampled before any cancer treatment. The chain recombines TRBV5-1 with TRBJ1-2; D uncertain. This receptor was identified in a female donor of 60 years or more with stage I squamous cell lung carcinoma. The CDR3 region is CASKTGNYGYTF. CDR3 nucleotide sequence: TGCGCCAGCAAGACCGGCAACTATGGCTACACCTTC.